This is a list of T cell receptor beta chains from one sample in a study of OX40 agonist ivuxolimab in advanced cancers. The assay was immunoSEQ multiplex PCR, and TCRdb's table has in-frame clones only and misses some. The profile shows roughly 100,000 clones, roughly 90% of them singletons. This material consisted of CD4+ or CD8+ T cells sorted from blood, taken in a trial of the OX40 agonist ivuxolimab. These receptors all come from an adult with an advanced solid tumor such as melanoma, head and neck, liver or kidney cancer. Each CDR3 is given with its conserved first and last residue. The D gene is left open where the match is weak.

j_call: TRBJ1-6; d_call: .; v_call: TRBV5-8; cdr3_nt: TGTGCCAGCAGCCCGGGCCGGGGAGTCTCACCCCTCCACTTT; cdr3_aa: CASSPGRGVSPLHF
j_call: TRBJ1-5; d_call: .; v_call: TRBV27; cdr3_nt: TGTGCCAGCAGTTCCGGGGGGCAGCCCCAGCATTTT; cdr3_aa: CASSSGGQPQHF
j_call: TRBJ2-3; d_call: .; v_call: TRBV19; cdr3_nt: TGTGCCAGTAGTATAGCGGCCGATACGCAGTATTTT; cdr3_aa: CASSIAADTQYF
j_call: TRBJ2-7; d_call: .; v_call: TRBV2; cdr3_nt: TGTGCCAGCAGGCATCTGGGGTCGGGGTACTTC; cdr3_aa: CASRHLGSGYF
j_call: TRBJ2-7; d_call: .; v_call: TRBV19; cdr3_nt: TGTGCCAGTAGTCAGCGCAGTTCCTCCTACGAGCAGTACTTC; cdr3_aa: CASSQRSSSYEQYF
j_call: TRBJ2-7; d_call: .; v_call: TRBV27; cdr3_nt: TGTGCCAGCAGTTGGGGCCCTGCGGTTGAGCAGTACTTC; cdr3_aa: CASSWGPAVEQYF
j_call: TRBJ1-1; d_call: .; v_call: TRBV28; cdr3_nt: TGTGCCAGCAGTCCCAACAGGGAGAACACTGAAGCTTTCTTT; cdr3_aa: CASSPNRENTEAFF
j_call: TRBJ1-2; d_call: TRBD1; v_call: TRBV11-2; cdr3_nt: TGTGCCAGCAGCCCCGCAGGGGGGGGCTACACCTTC; cdr3_aa: CASSPAGGGYTF
j_call: TRBJ1-1; d_call: .; v_call: TRBV7-9; cdr3_nt: TGTGCCAGCAGCTTAGTTCCCGGAGGGAGGAACACTGAAGCTTTCTTT; cdr3_aa: CASSLVPGGRNTEAFF
j_call: TRBJ1-4; d_call: .; v_call: TRBV6-5; cdr3_nt: TGTGCCAGCAGTGAGGGGTCGACTAATGAAAAACTGTTTTTT; cdr3_aa: CASSEGSTNEKLFF